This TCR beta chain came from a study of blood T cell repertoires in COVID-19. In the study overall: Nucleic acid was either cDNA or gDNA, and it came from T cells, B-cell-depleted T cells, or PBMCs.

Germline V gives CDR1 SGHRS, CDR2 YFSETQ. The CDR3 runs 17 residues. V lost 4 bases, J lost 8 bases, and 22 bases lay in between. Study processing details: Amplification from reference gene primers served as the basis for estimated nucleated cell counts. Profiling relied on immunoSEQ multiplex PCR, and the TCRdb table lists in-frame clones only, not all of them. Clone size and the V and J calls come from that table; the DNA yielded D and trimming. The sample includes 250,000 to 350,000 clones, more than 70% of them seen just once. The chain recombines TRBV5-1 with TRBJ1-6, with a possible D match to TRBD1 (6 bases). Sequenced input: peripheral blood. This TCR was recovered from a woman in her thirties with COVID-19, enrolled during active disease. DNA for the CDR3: TGCGCCAGCAGCCCGTCCGGGGCGGGGGGGCCCTATTCACCCCTCCACTTT. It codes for CASSPSGAGGPYSPLHF.